The 11 T cell receptor beta chains listed next were all sequenced from one sample in a study of OX40 agonist ivuxolimab in advanced cancers. Only in-frame clones appear in the TCRdb table, and some are missing; sequencing was by immunoSEQ multiplex PCR. In the table there are roughly 80,000 clones, 85% to 95% of which are singletons. The source material was CD4+ or CD8+ T cells sorted from blood, sampled in a trial of the OX40 agonist ivuxolimab. All receptors come from an adult with an advanced solid tumor such as melanoma, head and neck, liver or kidney cancer.

The J gene is TRBJ2-2, the V gene TRBV27; D may be TRBD2 (6 bases). The V end was cut by 5 bases, the J end by 5 bases, with 12 bases between. The CDR3 sequence is 14 residues long. Germline V gene data show CDR1 as MNHEY and CDR2 as SMNVEV (reference sequence). The CDR3 bases are TGTGCCAGCAGTCCCTTAAGCGGGACCGGGGAGCTGTTTTTT. Its protein product is CASSPLSGTGELFF.

J is TRBJ1-2 and V is TRBV12-5; 9 positions match TRBD1. The CDR3 consists of 15 residues. With 1 base clipped from V and 6 bases from J, the junction kept 6 bases outside the gene matches. The germline V gene encodes CDR1 LGHNT and CDR2 FRNRAP. CDR3 nucleotide sequence: TGTGCTAGTGGTTTGGGCGGGACAGGGCGCGATGGCTACACCTTC. Protein product: CASGLGGTGRDGYTF.

Here the CDR3 reads CASRTSGSSYNEQFF. CDR3 nucleotides: TGTGCCAGCCGTACTAGCGGTAGCTCCTACAATGAGCAGTTCTTC. The genes are TRBV6-5 and TRBJ2-1; 8 bases fit TRBD2. The CDR3 runs 15 residues. V shed 8 bases, J shed 0 bases, and the junction held 6 bases outside the gene matches. Germline V gene lookup returns CDR1 MNHEY and CDR2 SVGAGI.

This chain connects TRBV7-9 to TRBJ2-5; D remains unclear. There are 12 residues in the CDR3. Trimming stripped 2 bases from V and 5 bases from J, with 6 bases between. Germline CDR1 SEHNR, CDR2 FQNEAQ (reference sequence). The CDR3 sequence is CASSLSLETQYF. As DNA, the CDR3 is TGTGCCAGCAGCTTATCTTTGGAGACCCAGTACTTC.

The chain recombines TRBV2 with TRBJ1-1; D call uncertain. The CDR3 is 11 amino acids. Germline V CDR1 and CDR2: SNHLY, FYNNEI. The ends were cut back, 9 bases at V and 1 base at J, with 6 bases in the middle. CDR3 residues: CARKKNTEAFF. In nucleotides, the CDR3 is TGTGCCAGGAAAAAGAACACTGAAGCTTTCTTT.

V gene TRBV11-2 combines with J gene TRBJ1-4; D is undetermined. There are 16 residues in the CDR3. Trimming took off 1 base at V and 7 bases at J, with 16 bases between the two ends. Germline-derived CDR1 and CDR2 are SGHAT and FQNNGV. The CDR3 spells CASSLGPGKAGEKLFF. The CDR3 bases are TGTGCCAGCAGCTTAGGGCCGGGCAAGGCGGGTGAAAAACTGTTTTTT. The complete variable domain, with remaining parts taken from reference TRBV11-2 and TRBJ1-4, reads EAGVAQSPRYKIIEKRQSVAFWCNPISGHATLYWYQQILGQGPKLLIQFQNNGVVDDSQLPKDRFSAERLKGVDSTLKIQPAKLEDSAVYLCASSLGPGKAGEKLFFGSGTQLSVL.

The table lists this clone with a few counts. This chain links TRBV9 with TRBJ2-2; possible D gene TRBD2, 7 bases. The germline V and J ends were trimmed by 1 base and 3 bases, with 13 bases remaining between them. CDR1 is SGDLS, CDR2 YYNGEE, per germline. CDR3 length equals 16 residues. CDR3 bases: TGTGCCAGCAGCGTACAGGGGCGGGGGCACACCGGGGAGCTGTTTTTT. Protein sequence: CASSVQGRGHTGELFF. Full variable domain (rest looked up from reference TRBV9 and TRBJ2-2): DSGVTQTPKHLITATGQRVTLRCSPRSGDLSVYWYQQSLDQGLQFLIQYYNGEERAKGNILERFSAQQFPDLHSELNLSSLELGDSALYFCASSVQGRGHTGELFFGEGSRLTVL.

This clone was detected only once. The chain has TRBV6-1 and TRBJ2-3, with D possibly being TRBD2 (5 bases). V was cut by 4 bases and J by 3 bases, with 14 bases left in between. The CDR3 is 15 residues long. Looked up from germline, CDR1 is MNHNS and CDR2 is SASEGT. CDR3 DNA: TGTGCCAGCAGTGGTATACTTGGACTTACAGATACGCAGTATTTT. Its translation is CASSGILGLTDTQYF.

The CDR3 coding sequence is TGTGCCAGCAGCCAAGAGGATCAGCCCCAGCATTTT. Translating it yields CASSQEDQPQHF. The chain couples TRBV14 to TRBJ1-5, with D unclear. Looked up from germline, CDR1 is SGHDN and CDR2 is FVKESK. The CDR3 has 12 residues. The V end was cut by 0 bases, the J end by 5 bases, with 2 bases between.

This chain connects TRBV6-5 to TRBJ1-2, with 7 bases aligning to TRBD1. Germline CDR1 MNHEY, CDR2 SVGAGI. The CDR3 contains 14 residues. Trimming at V came to 0 bases and at J to 8 bases, leaving 6 bases not matched to a gene. CDR3 region: CASSYSGDSYGYTF. The CDR3 DNA follows: TGTGCCAGCAGTTACTCGGGGGACAGTTACGGCTACACCTTC.

The CDR3, as DNA: TGTGCCAGCAGCTCCCGAACTGGACTAGCGGGGGGGTTTGAAGAGACCCAGTACTTC. Translated: CASSSRTGLAGGFEETQYF. The rearrangement joins TRBV4-2 to TRBJ2-5, with TRBD2 identical over 15 bases. This CDR3 is 19 amino acids long. CDR1 and CDR2 from the germline V gene are LGHNA and YNFKEQ. V dropped 5 bases and J dropped 3; count of bases not matched to a gene: 13.